This is a list of T cell receptor beta chains from one sample in a study of response to subunit inactivated influenza vaccine. TCRdb processed the RT-PCR reads anew with MiXCR; each CDR3 protein has one entry. Of approximately 700,000 distinct CDR3 sequences in the sample, about 15% were seen once. The starting material was PBMCs from blood, obtained 14 to 15 days before vaccination. The receptors shown here come from a man aged 45 to 65 who received an inactivated influenza vaccine. Each CDR3 is given with its conserved first and last residue. D genes are given only for firm matches. Clone size is given for some rows only: seen once, a few or many times, or a class if the clone is expanded.

D gene,clone size,V gene,CDR3 length,J gene,CDR3 protein,CDR3 DNA
-,-,TRBV5-1,14,TRBJ1-1,CASSLDTGNTEAFF,TGCGCCAGCAGCTTGGATACGGGGAACACTGAAGCTTTCTTT
TRBD2,-,TRBV27,14,TRBJ2-1,CASSPLTSGNEQFF,TGTGCCAGCAGTCCCCTAACTAGCGGAAATGAGCAGTTCTTC
-,-,TRBV7-8,16,TRBJ2-5,CASSLELQTVRGTQYF,TGTGCCAGCAGCTTAGAACTACAGACAGTTAGAGGTACCCAGTACTTC
-,few,TRBV20-1,15,TRBJ1-1,CSARDQPGTNTEAFF,TGCAGTGCTAGAGATCAACCGGGAACGAACACTGAAGCTTTCTTT
TRBD1,-,TRBV11-2,15,TRBJ2-1,CASSSWTGPNNEQFF,TGTGCCAGCAGCTCCTGGACAGGGCCCAACAATGAGCAGTTCTTC
TRBD2,-,TRBV6-2/TRBV6-3,15,TRBJ2-1,CASSDGTSGPREQFF,TGTGCCAGCAGTGACGGGACTAGCGGGCCCCGTGAGCAGTTCTTC
-,few,TRBV5-1,15,TRBJ1-1,CASSLALDINTEAFF,TGCGCCAGCAGCTTGGCCCTGGACATTAACACTGAAGCTTTCTTT
TRBD2,-,TRBV11-1,18,TRBJ2-1,CASSSAPIAGGPRNEQFF,TGTGCCAGCAGCTCTGCCCCAATAGCGGGAGGGCCTCGCAATGAGCAGTTCTTC
TRBD2,-,TRBV5-1,15,TRBJ2-1,CASSLRTSGSDEQFF,TGCGCCAGCAGCTTGCGGACTAGCGGGAGTGATGAGCAGTTCTTC
TRBD1,-,TRBV6-1,16,TRBJ2-1,CASSEQGAGLFDEQFF,TGTGCCAGCAGTGAACAGGGGGCGGGGTTGTTCGATGAGCAGTTCTTC
TRBD1,few,TRBV7-2,16,TRBJ2-5,CASSGPQGAVWKTQYF,TGTGCCAGCAGCGGACCCCAGGGGGCGGTGTGGAAGACCCAGTACTTC
TRBD1,few,TRBV4-3,18,TRBJ2-1,CASSPGTGRRGGYNEQFF,TGCGCCAGCAGCCCCGGGACAGGGAGGAGGGGGGGCTACAATGAGCAGTTCTTC
TRBD2,-,TRBV7-2,14,TRBJ2-5,CASSLTSTYETQYF,TGTGCCAGCAGCCTGACTAGCACCTATGAGACCCAGTACTTC
-,many,TRBV30,15,TRBJ1-6,CAWSWDVGGGSPLHF,TGTGCCTGGAGCTGGGACGTCGGGGGTGGTTCACCCCTCCACTTT
TRBD2,-,TRBV3-1,15,TRBJ2-7,CASSETGTSVYEQYF,TGTGCCAGCAGCGAGACCGGGACTAGCGTCTACGAGCAGTACTTC
TRBD1,-,TRBV12-3/TRBV12-4,13,TRBJ2-7,CASRNGQGYEQYF,TGTGCCAGCAGAAATGGACAGGGGTACGAGCAGTACTTC
-,few,TRBV4-3,14,TRBJ1-1,CASSQDGLGEEAFF,TGCGCCAGCAGCCAAGATGGGTTGGGGGAAGAAGCTTTCTTT
-,-,TRBV15,15,TRBJ2-2,CATSREGLNTGELFF,TGTGCCACCAGCAGAGAAGGACTAAACACCGGGGAGCTGTTTTTT
-,-,TRBV20-1,15,TRBJ2-7,CSAIRPGHNSYEQYF,TGCAGTGCTATCCGCCCGGGACACAACTCCTACGAGCAGTACTTC
TRBD2,many,TRBV4-3,15,TRBJ2-7,CASSQVLAGTYEQYF,TGCGCCAGCAGCCAAGTGCTAGCGGGAACCTACGAGCAGTACTTC
-,-,TRBV5-1,16,TRBJ2-1,CASSLLTSLSYNEQFF,TGCGCCAGCAGCTTGCTGACTAGTTTGTCTTACAATGAGCAGTTCTTC
TRBD2,-,TRBV20-1,14,TRBJ2-7,CSAREGRVWYEQYF,TGCAGTGCTAGAGAGGGGAGGGTTTGGTACGAGCAGTACTTC
-,few,TRBV4-3,15,TRBJ1-2,CASSQDPNRAEGYTF,TGCGCCAGCAGCCAAGATCCGAACAGGGCGGAGGGCTACACCTTC
-,few,TRBV10-3,14,TRBJ2-1,CAISTEGARNEQFF,TGTGCCATCAGTACGGAGGGGGCGCGAAATGAGCAGTTCTTC
-,few,TRBV28,17,TRBJ1-1,CASSSTPPRTMNTEAFF,TGTGCCAGCAGTTCAACCCCCCCCCGGACCATGAACACTGAAGCTTTCTTT
TRBD1,-,TRBV6-1,17,TRBJ2-2,CASSTGFGTGGTGELFF,TGTGCCAGCAGTACGGGGTTTGGGACAGGGGGTACCGGGGAGCTGTTTTTT
-,-,TRBV7-9,13,TRBJ1-2,CTSSFGGDYGYTF,TGTACCAGCAGCTTTGGGGGGGACTATGGCTACACCTTC
-,-,TRBV5-6,13,TRBJ2-7,CASSPGPQNEQYF,TGTGCCAGCAGCCCCGGGCCCCAGAACGAGCAGTACTTC
TRBD1,-,TRBV12-3/TRBV12-4,15,TRBJ2-7,CASSTGATSSYEQYF,TGTGCCAGCAGCACAGGGGCGACGAGCTCCTACGAGCAGTACTTC
TRBD1,few,TRBV20-1,15,TRBJ2-1,CSARGNRGRDNEQFF,TGCAGTGCTAGAGGTAACAGGGGGCGCGACAATGAGCAGTTCTTC
-,few,TRBV5-5,14,TRBJ2-1,CASSPGDTYNEQFF,TGTGCCAGCAGCCCGGGGGACACCTACAATGAGCAGTTCTTC
-,few,TRBV21-1,15,TRBJ2-3,CASSKEAGPADTQYF,TGTGCCAGCAGCAAAGAGGCAGGCCCGGCAGATACGCAGTATTTT